The rows below give T cell receptor beta chains drawn from one sample of a study of blood T cell repertoires in COVID-19. Clones were read by immunoSEQ multiplex PCR, and TCRdb kept only the in-frame ones, dropping some. The sample holds over 150,000 clones, over 60% seen once. The sample was peripheral blood. These receptor sequences come from a man aged 80 or over with acute or convalescent COVID-19. Each CDR3 is given with its conserved first and last residue. D genes are given only for firm matches. Only part of the rows carry a size: once, few, many, or a class if the clone is expanded.

abundance: once
j_gene: TRBJ1-5
d_gene: TRBD1
v_gene: TRBV5-1
CDR3aa: CASSLDGQGSNQPQHF
CDR3nt: TGCGCCAGCAGCTTGGACGGACAGGGGAGCAATCAGCCCCAGCATTTT

abundance: .
j_gene: TRBJ1-2
d_gene: .
v_gene: TRBV5-5
CDR3aa: CASSLGTGGGSGYTF
CDR3nt: TGTGCCAGCAGCTTGGGGACGGGAGGGGGAAGTGGCTACACCTTC

abundance: .
j_gene: TRBJ2-2
d_gene: TRBD2
v_gene: TRBV14
CDR3aa: CASSPPPGGGPNTGELFF
CDR3nt: TGTGCCAGCAGCCCTCCTCCCGGCGGGGGGCCGAACACCGGGGAGCTGTTTTTT

abundance: .
j_gene: TRBJ1-2
d_gene: .
v_gene: TRBV7-2
CDR3aa: CASSSQGQGGYTF
CDR3nt: TGTGCCAGCAGCTCTCAGGGGCAGGGTGGCTACACCTTC

abundance: .
j_gene: TRBJ2-1
d_gene: .
v_gene: TRBV6-5
CDR3aa: CASSYLQGFEFF
CDR3nt: TGTGCCAGCAGTTACTTACAGGGTTTCGAATTCTTC

abundance: .
j_gene: TRBJ1-2
d_gene: TRBD1
v_gene: TRBV7-2
CDR3aa: CASSHDRAYGYTF
CDR3nt: TGTGCCAGCAGCCACGACAGGGCCTATGGCTACACCTTC

abundance: .
j_gene: TRBJ1-2
d_gene: .
v_gene: TRBV9
CDR3aa: CASSLPAGAAYDEYYGYTF
CDR3nt: TGTGCCAGCAGCCTCCCGGCAGGGGCCGCATATGACGAGTACTATGGCTACACCTTC

abundance: .
j_gene: TRBJ2-3
d_gene: TRBD2
v_gene: TRBV6-2/TRBV6-3
CDR3aa: CASSHGGSTDTQYF
CDR3nt: TGTGCCAGCAGCCACGGGGGGAGCACAGATACGCAGTATTTT

abundance: once
j_gene: TRBJ1-4
d_gene: TRBD1
v_gene: TRBV7-9
CDR3aa: CASSSRTGENEKLFF
CDR3nt: TGTGCCAGCAGTTCCAGGACAGGAGAGAATGAAAAACTGTTTTTT

abundance: .
j_gene: TRBJ2-5
d_gene: TRBD2
v_gene: TRBV12-5
CDR3aa: CASGDPAGVGETQYF
CDR3nt: TGTGCTAGTGGGGATCCCGCGGGGGTAGGGGAGACCCAGTACTTC

abundance: .
j_gene: TRBJ2-1
d_gene: TRBD2
v_gene: TRBV7-2
CDR3aa: CATSVAGGHREQFF
CDR3nt: TGTGCCACGTCAGTAGCGGGGGGGCATCGTGAGCAGTTCTTC

abundance: .
j_gene: TRBJ1-1
d_gene: .
v_gene: TRBV3-1/TRBV3-2
CDR3aa: CASSQDHSLNTEAFF
CDR3nt: TGTGCCAGCAGCCAAGATCACAGTTTGAACACTGAAGCTTTCTTT

abundance: .
j_gene: TRBJ1-1
d_gene: .
v_gene: TRBV12-3/TRBV12-4
CDR3aa: CASSLGPRVAFF
CDR3nt: TGTGCCAGCAGTTTAGGGCCCCGGGTAGCTTTCTTT

abundance: .
j_gene: TRBJ2-1
d_gene: TRBD2
v_gene: TRBV7-9
CDR3aa: CASSFVSGVRDNEQFF
CDR3nt: TGTGCCAGCAGCTTCGTAAGCGGGGTGAGGGACAATGAGCAGTTCTTC

abundance: many
j_gene: TRBJ1-6
d_gene: .
v_gene: TRBV4-1
CDR3aa: CASSQGDTRSYNSPLHF
CDR3nt: TGCGCCAGCAGCCAAGGGGACACCCGCTCCTATAATTCACCCCTCCACTTT

abundance: .
j_gene: TRBJ2-3
d_gene: TRBD2
v_gene: TRBV5-4
CDR3aa: CASSLGRGAPTDTQYF
CDR3nt: TGTGCCAGCAGCTTGGGGCGGGGGGCCCCCACAGATACGCAGTATTTT

abundance: few
j_gene: TRBJ1-6
d_gene: .
v_gene: TRBV3-1/TRBV3-2
CDR3aa: CASSPSAPGPNSPLHF
CDR3nt: TGTGCCAGCAGCCCCTCAGCGCCAGGGCCAAATTCACCCCTCCACTTT

abundance: few
j_gene: TRBJ2-3
d_gene: TRBD1
v_gene: TRBV5-1
CDR3aa: CASSSGQGGTDTQYF
CDR3nt: TGCGCCAGCAGCTCTGGACAGGGTGGCACAGATACGCAGTATTTT

abundance: few
j_gene: TRBJ1-1
d_gene: .
v_gene: TRBV6-2/TRBV6-3
CDR3aa: CASSLGRYFTEAFF
CDR3nt: TGTGCCAGCAGTTTGGGCAGGTATTTCACTGAAGCTTTCTTT

abundance: once
j_gene: TRBJ2-5
d_gene: TRBD2
v_gene: TRBV28
CDR3aa: CASSQTGLPETQYF
CDR3nt: TGTGCCAGCAGCCAGACGGGACTACCAGAGACCCAGTACTTC

abundance: few
j_gene: TRBJ1-1
d_gene: TRBD1
v_gene: TRBV4-1
CDR3aa: CASSQEVDRDIEAFF
CDR3nt: TGCGCCAGCAGCCAAGAGGTGGACAGGGATATTGAAGCTTTCTTT

abundance: .
j_gene: TRBJ2-5
d_gene: .
v_gene: TRBV19
CDR3aa: CASSIHNSGLQETQYF
CDR3nt: TGTGCCAGTAGTATTCATAATAGCGGCCTACAAGAGACCCAGTACTTC

abundance: .
j_gene: TRBJ2-3
d_gene: .
v_gene: TRBV2
CDR3aa: CASSERGGTDTQYF
CDR3nt: TGTGCCAGCAGTGAAAGGGGGGGAACAGATACGCAGTATTTT

abundance: once
j_gene: TRBJ2-7
d_gene: .
v_gene: TRBV7-2
CDR3aa: CASSLAPGGAAYEQYF
CDR3nt: TGTGCCAGCAGCTTAGCCCCCGGCGGGGCGGCCTACGAGCAGTACTTC

abundance: .
j_gene: TRBJ1-2
d_gene: TRBD1
v_gene: TRBV5-1
CDR3aa: CASSLGGQENYGYTF
CDR3nt: TGCGCCAGCAGCTTGGGGGGACAGGAAAACTATGGCTACACCTTC

abundance: .
j_gene: TRBJ1-2
d_gene: .
v_gene: TRBV5-1
CDR3aa: CASSQQANNYGYTF
CDR3nt: TGCGCCAGCAGCCAACAGGCTAATAACTATGGCTACACCTTC

abundance: once
j_gene: TRBJ2-3
d_gene: .
v_gene: TRBV10-1
CDR3aa: CASSGGDRDTDTQYF
CDR3nt: TGCGCCAGCAGCGGGGGGGACAGGGACACAGATACGCAGTATTTT

abundance: .
j_gene: TRBJ1-2
d_gene: .
v_gene: TRBV4-1
CDR3aa: CASSQDLDYGYTF
CDR3nt: TGCGCCAGCAGCCAAGATTTGGACTATGGCTACACCTTT

abundance: .
j_gene: TRBJ2-5
d_gene: .
v_gene: TRBV5-1
CDR3aa: CASSTYSSGAETQYF
CDR3nt: TGCGCCAGCTCAACCTATTCGTCAGGGGCGGAGACCCAGTACTTC

abundance: .
j_gene: TRBJ2-7
d_gene: TRBD2
v_gene: TRBV7-2
CDR3aa: CASSLPSGGVSYEQYF
CDR3nt: TGTGCCAGCAGCCTCCCTAGCGGGGGGGTCTCCTACGAGCAGTACTTC

abundance: few
j_gene: TRBJ2-3
d_gene: .
v_gene: TRBV7-9
CDR3aa: CASSPARSTDTQYF
CDR3nt: TGTGCCAGCAGCCCCGCAAGGAGTACAGATACGCAGTATTTT

abundance: .
j_gene: TRBJ1-1
d_gene: TRBD1
v_gene: TRBV18
CDR3aa: CASSPLAQGRNTEAFF
CDR3nt: TGTGCCAGCTCACCTTTAGCACAGGGGCGAAACACTGAAGCTTTCTTT

abundance: .
j_gene: TRBJ2-1
d_gene: TRBD2
v_gene: TRBV30
CDR3aa: CAWRGRGGSYNEQFF
CDR3nt: TGTGCCTGGAGAGGACGGGGGGGCTCCTACAATGAGCAGTTCTTC

abundance: .
j_gene: TRBJ2-4
d_gene: .
v_gene: TRBV3-1/TRBV3-2
CDR3aa: CASSQDFRTENIQYF
CDR3nt: TGTGCCAGCAGCCAAGATTTCCGCACAGAGAACATTCAGTACTTC

abundance: .
j_gene: TRBJ2-6
d_gene: .
v_gene: TRBV29-1
CDR3aa: CSVQGGPANVLTF
CDR3nt: TGCAGCGTTCAAGGCGGCCCGGCCAACGTCCTGACTTTC

abundance: .
j_gene: TRBJ2-3
d_gene: TRBD1
v_gene: TRBV7-2
CDR3aa: CASSSGTGVSTDTQYF
CDR3nt: TGTGCCAGCAGCTCCGGGACAGGGGTTTCTACAGATACGCAGTATTTT

abundance: once
j_gene: TRBJ1-2
d_gene: TRBD1
v_gene: TRBV19
CDR3aa: CASAGQTPSLNYGYTF
CDR3nt: TGTGCCAGTGCGGGACAGACCCCCTCCCTTAACTATGGCTACACCTTC